The sequence of this TCR beta chain was determined in a study of T cell responses to AZD1222 COVID-19 vaccine. The CDR3 has 13 residues. After removal of 2 bases from V and 3 bases from J, the junction contained 0 bases not matched to a gene. Germline CDR1 SGHDT, CDR2 YYEEEE. The assay was immunoSEQ multiplex PCR, and TCRdb's table has in-frame clones only and misses some. The table includes about 130,000 clones, 85% to 95% detected once. The chain uses TRBV5-6 and TRBJ1-2; 8 nucleotides align to TRBD1. This TCR derives from an adult in good health. The specimen was peripheral blood, collected on day 0 of AZD1222 vaccination. In DNA form, the CDR3 reads TGTGCCAGCAGCTTACAGGGGGACTATGGCTACACCTTC. Amino acids: CASSLQGDYGYTF.